The rows below give T cell receptor beta chains drawn from one sample of a study of control samples from healthy donors and cancer patients. Assay: immunoSEQ multiplex PCR; the TCRdb copy retains only in-frame clones and omits some. The repertoire has about 60,000 clones, roughly 95% of them found once; the top ten carry 0.9% to 1.2%. The specimen sequenced was blood. The receptor source for this set is a woman aged 18-35 years in good health. CDR3s leave out the opening cysteine and the closing phenylalanine or tryptophan.

ASSEVGGSNQPQH	TRBV6-1	TRBJ1-5
ASSYSIRGGVAF	TRBV6-5	TRBJ1-1
ASSQGGQRLSGANVLT	TRBV3-1/TRBV3-2	TRBJ2-6
ASPWEGGYT	TRBV7-2	TRBJ1-2
ARSLGGTGGGGYEQY	TRBV5-4	TRBJ2-7
ASSPGLAEYQF	TRBV4-1	TRBJ2-1
AWSAGGQYEQY	TRBV30	TRBJ2-7
ASSTGLEGLMATQY	TRBV9	TRBJ2-3
ASNIRLDSQGGYT	TRBV28	TRBJ1-2
ASSIVGPNEQF	TRBV19	TRBJ2-1
ASTGNYGYT	TRBV3-1/TRBV3-2	TRBJ1-2
ASSLSAYEQY	TRBV7-9	TRBJ2-7
AISESRRGSGTGELF	TRBV10-3	TRBJ2-2
ASSQGPRYT	TRBV4-1	TRBJ1-2
ASSVGTGSFYGYT	TRBV9	TRBJ1-2
AWRGPDRDNSPLH	TRBV30	TRBJ1-6
AWGRDPETQY	TRBV30	TRBJ2-5
SVLQGTNTEAF	TRBV29-1	TRBJ1-1
ASSLAGLSTDTQY	TRBV27	TRBJ2-3
ASSHALRQISSYNEQF	TRBV4-1	TRBJ2-1
ASSGPSGNTGELF	TRBV5-1	TRBJ2-2
ASSEARGVAYEQY	TRBV2	TRBJ2-7
ASSLRGYT	TRBV12-3/TRBV12-4	TRBJ1-2
ASSPLTGRDEKLF	TRBV7-9	TRBJ1-4
ASSQQGFGVEAF	TRBV19	TRBJ1-1
ASATGYFGYT	TRBV28	TRBJ1-2
ASSQGLNGYT	TRBV3-1/TRBV3-2	TRBJ1-2
ASGLGYIRRGPPRNEQF	TRBV12-5	TRBJ2-1
ASSYFSGQGTDTQY	TRBV7-9	TRBJ2-3
ASSQEGQGFMNTEAF	TRBV3-1/TRBV3-2	TRBJ1-1
ATSESGGVGYGYT	TRBV24-1	TRBJ1-2
ASSFGGTDTQY	TRBV5-6	TRBJ2-3
ASSQELAGGLELF	TRBV4-3	TRBJ2-2
ASSAPGEGGWTEAF	TRBV25-1	TRBJ1-1
ASSDWGGTLGNEQF	TRBV11-2	TRBJ2-1
ASSNGRIYGYT	TRBV6-5	TRBJ1-2
ASSESGTGDYEQY	TRBV9	TRBJ2-7
ASSVEGTGADTQY	TRBV9	TRBJ2-3
ASSVGFSGGAPETQY	TRBV9	TRBJ2-5
ASSLQGGYEQY	TRBV5-1	TRBJ2-7
AWALDRGSQPQH	TRBV30	TRBJ1-5
ASSRDPRGEQY	TRBV5-1	TRBJ2-7